Presented here are 25 T cell receptor beta chains from one specimen sequenced in a study of post-analysis software for immune sequencing data (dated by TCRdb to 2014 to 2015). Libraries were built with PCR. TCRdb shows the sequencer as Illumina HiSeq 2500. Unique molecular identifiers were incorporated into TCR beta cDNA libraries to reduce PCR and sequencing biases. TCRdb handled the public reads itself, with Q25 trimming in fastp and clone calling in MiXCR, and kept productive beta chains. Each CDR3 protein gets just one entry, which takes the most common genes and DNA from the rows behind it. The sample yields about 540,000 distinct CDR3 sequences; around 31% were counted once. The ten largest clones take up 6% of the sample. Study-wide findings and limitations: Significantly higher frequencies in patients than in controls were found for a handful of TRBV segments, including TRBV5-6, TRBV5-1 and TRBV20-1.

Antigen specificity for these receptors is unknown. Sequenced: blood. The receptors stem from a girl aged 2 to 17 with multiple sclerosis.

Here the CDR3 DNA reads TGCGCCAGCAGCTTGTATCCAACGAACACTGAAGCTTTCTTT. The encoded protein is CASSLYPTNTEAFF. The J gene is TRBJ1-1, the V gene TRBV5-1, with D hard to call. With 1 base removed from V and 1 base from J, the gap between germline ends came to 8 bases. CDR3 length: 14 amino acids. Looked up from germline, CDR1 is SGHRS and CDR2 is YFSETQ.

V and J are TRBV6-6 and TRBJ1-2; a weak D match, TRBD1 (5 bases). The CDR3 runs to 14 residues. Germline lookup yields CDR1 MNHNY and CDR2 SVGAGI (reference sequence). The ends were cut back, 2 bases at V and 6 bases at J, with 13 bases in the middle. DNA of the CDR3: TGTGCCAGCAGTTACGCCGGGACGACAAATGGCTACACCTTC. The encoded protein is CASSYAGTTNGYTF.

The CDR3 region has the DNA TGTGCCAGCAGCTTAGGTGGACTGTATAGCAATCAGCCCCAGCATTTT. Amino acids: CASSLGGLYSNQPQHF. The gene calls are TRBV7-6 and TRBJ1-5; D ambiguous. Trimming stripped 1 base from V and 0 bases from J, with 10 bases between. The CDR3 sequence is 16 residues long. Germline-derived CDR1 and CDR2 are SGHVS and FNYEAQ.

This clonotype was counted a few times. V and J are TRBV5-1 and TRBJ2-7; no clear D. V was pared by 5 bases and J by 0 bases, with 9 bases between. The CDR3 is made up of 13 amino acids. CDR1 is SGHRS, CDR2 YFSETQ, per germline. This CDR3 reads CASSYPGSYEQYF. DNA of the CDR3: TGCGCCAGCAGTTATCCGGGCTCCTACGAGCAGTACTTC.

This chain uses TRBV6-5 with TRBJ2-3, with D perhaps given as TRBD1 or TRBD2 (5 bases each). Germline CDR1 is MNHEY and CDR2 is SVGAGI. This CDR3 has 13 amino acids. The V end was cut by 6 bases, the J end by 5 bases, with 12 bases between. Here the CDR3 reads CASRIRDVDTQYF. The DNA of the CDR3 is TGTGCCAGCAGGATCCGGGACGTAGATACGCAGTATTTT.

This clonotype has more than one count but fewer than ten. The chain recombines TRBV20-1 with TRBJ1-1, with a possible D match to TRBD1 (6 bases). This CDR3 has 13 amino acids. Germline V CDR1 and CDR2: DFQATT, SNEGSKA (reference sequence). The V gene lost 5 bases and the J gene lost 2 bases, with 12 bases spanning the gap. CDR3 DNA: TGCAGTGCTCATCGGGGGGCAAACACTGAAGCTTTCTTT. The encoded protein is CSAHRGANTEAFF.

This clonotype has more than one count but fewer than ten. The chain combines TRBV15 with TRBJ2-3; a possible D gene is TRBD2 (5 bases). Deletions cut 3 bases from V and 0 bases from J, with 13 bases between. The CDR3 spans 16 residues. Per germline, CDR1 LNHNV and CDR2 YYDKDF (reference sequence). CDR3 in DNA: TGTGCCACCAGCAGGGGAGAGGGCCCCAGCACAGATACGCAGTATTTT. Amino acids: CATSRGEGPSTDTQYF.

The rearrangement links TRBV5-1 to TRBJ2-3; D unclear. CDR3 length: 15 amino acids. V dropped 0 bases and J dropped 0 bases, with 8 bases sitting between them. Germline CDR1 is SGHRS and CDR2 is YFSETQ. The CDR3 bases are TGCGCCAGCAGCTTGGATAGGGCTAGCACAGATACGCAGTATTTT. Residues: CASSLDRASTDTQYF.

This chain joins TRBV5-1 and TRBJ2-5, with 11 bases matching TRBD1. Losses at the gene ends were 5 bases for V and 5 bases for J; bases not matched to a gene: 2. Germline CDR1 SGHRS, CDR2 YFSETQ. This CDR3 has 13 amino acids. Written as DNA, the CDR3 is TGCGCCAGCAGGGACAGGGGGCGTGAGACCCAGTACTTC. This translates into CASRDRGRETQYF.

This clonotype was detected ten times or more. The genes are TRBV20-1 and TRBJ2-3, with D perhaps matching TRBD1 or TRBD2 (5 bases each). The CDR3 is made up of 14 amino acids. V shed 6 bases and J shed 2 bases, with 15 bases lying between them. The germline CDR1 and CDR2 sequences are DFQATT and SNEGSKA (reference sequence). In DNA, the CDR3 is TGCAGTGCGTATCGGGGCTTTATCACAGATACGCAGTATTTT. Residues: CSAYRGFITDTQYF.

J is TRBJ1-6 and V is TRBV24-1, with D possibly TRBD1 on 5 matching bases. The V gene lost 12 bases and the J gene lost 9 bases, with 17 bases spanning the gap. The length of the CDR3 is 13 residues. Germline CDR1 KGHDR, CDR2 SFDVKD. CDR3 nucleotide sequence: TGTGCCTCCGGAGACAGAGACTCTTCACCCCTCCACTTT. It translates to CASGDRDSSPLHF.

The rearrangement joins TRBV7-9 to TRBJ1-4; perhaps TRBD1 as D (6 bases). CDR1 is SEHNR, CDR2 FQNEAQ, per germline (reference sequence). The length of the CDR3 is 17 residues. The germline V and J ends were trimmed by 2 bases and 0 bases, with 13 bases remaining between them. The chain's CDR3 is CASSLTRGRTTNEKLFF. The CDR3 DNA reads TGTGCCAGCAGCTTAACCAGGGGACGGACAACTAATGAAAAACTGTTTTTT.

Worth noting for this clonotype: The junction departs from the called germline gene at one end, perhaps through a read error. The chain carries TRBV7-9 and TRBJ2-4; possible D gene TRBD2, 5 bases. The J call may be wrong; the DNA end is better matched by TRBJ2-5. Germline V gene data show CDR1 as SEHNR and CDR2 as FQNEAQ (reference sequence). This CDR3 spans 12 amino acids. CDR3 nucleotides: TGTGCCTGCAGCTCGAGCGGAGAGACCCAGTACTTC. Translation gives CACSSSGETQYF.

This chain uses TRBV5-1 with TRBJ2-3; D not certain. The CDR3 has 15 residues. With 0 bases removed from V and 5 bases from J, the gap between germline ends came to 13 bases. Germline V CDR1 and CDR2: SGHRS, YFSETQ. The CDR3 DNA sequence: TGCGCCAGCAGCTTGGCCCGATTGGCCGGAGATACGCAGTATTTT. Translation: CASSLARLAGDTQYF.

In nucleotides, the CDR3 is TGTGCCAGTACCCACCCTCGAGCGGGTAACAATGAGCAGTTCTTC. Translated: CASTHPRAGNNEQFF. This rearrangement joins TRBV19 to TRBJ2-1, with D tentatively TRBD2 (6 bases). With 7 bases removed from V and 5 bases from J, the gap between germline ends came to 18 bases. The CDR3 is made up of 15 amino acids. Germline lookup yields CDR1 LNHDA and CDR2 SQIVND (reference sequence).

This chain links TRBV5-1 with TRBJ2-3; D ambiguous. CDR1 is SGHRS and CDR2 is YFSETQ in the germline V gene. Between the trimmed V and J ends, which lost 4 bases and 0 bases, there was a span of 12 bases. The CDR3 consists of 15 residues. For the CDR3, the DNA is TGCGCCAGCAGCGGGGTGGCTTCCAGCACAGATACGCAGTATTTT. This codes for CASSGVASSTDTQYF.

V and J are TRBV27 and TRBJ1-2; D is unresolved. This CDR3 has 13 residues. The ends were cut back, 7 bases at V and 0 bases at J, with 9 bases in the middle. Germline-derived CDR1 and CDR2 are MNHEY and SMNVEV (reference sequence). CDR3 amino acids: CASMGAANYGYTF. For the CDR3, the DNA is TGTGCCAGCATGGGCGCAGCTAACTATGGCTACACCTTC.

The rearrangement uses TRBV3-1 and TRBJ1-4; no clear D gene. The CDR3 is 13 residues long. Trimming left V 3 bases short and J 6 bases short, with 8 bases between. The germline CDR1 and CDR2 sequences are LGHDT and YNNKEL (reference sequence). CDR3 DNA sequence: TGTGCCAGCAGCCAGCGGGGAGATGAAAAACTGTTTTTT. Residues: CASSQRGDEKLFF.

This sequence joins TRBV4-1 and TRBJ1-2, with a weak D call TRBD1 (5 bases). Germline values: CDR1 MGHRA, CDR2 YSYEKL. The CDR3 spans 15 residues. Trimming left V 3 bases short and J 4 bases short, with 15 bases between. The CDR3 DNA reads as TGCGCCAGCAGCCATCCCCCTAGAGGGGTCTATGGCTACACCTTC. Protein sequence: CASSHPPRGVYGYTF.

The chain has TRBV6-1 and TRBJ2-4, with 9 bases identical to TRBD2. The CDR3 has 17 amino acids. The V and J ends lost 0 bases and 5 bases, in that order; junction bases with no gene match: 8. Germline values: CDR1 MNHNS, CDR2 SASEGT. The CDR3 DNA reads TGTGCCAGCAGTGAAGCTGTGGCGGGGGGGCCCCAAAACATTCAGTACTTC. It specifies CASSEAVAGGPQNIQYF.

The V gene is TRBV5-1, the J gene TRBJ2-3; TRBD2 agrees at 14 bases. V trimming: 2 bases; J trimming: 4 bases; junction bases outside the gene matches: 12. The CDR3 contains 19 residues. CDR1 and CDR2 from the germline V gene are SGHRS and YFSETQ. The CDR3 DNA is TGCGCCAGCAGCTTAGGGACTAGCGGGGGAGCGCAAGGAGCAGATACGCAGTATTTT. It codes for CASSLGTSGGAQGADTQYF.

This clonotype occurred many times. The CDR3 loop reads CASSHTVYEQYF. The CDR3 nucleotides read TGTGCCAGCAGCCATACAGTCTACGAGCAGTACTTC. This chain connects TRBV7-6 to TRBJ2-7; D gene ambiguous. The CDR3 spans 12 residues. Looked up from germline, CDR1 is SGHVS and CDR2 is FNYEAQ. Trimming cost V 5 bases and J 3 bases, with 8 bases left between them. The variable domain in full, completed from reference TRBV7-6 and TRBJ2-7, reads GAGVSQSPRYKVTKRGQDVALRCDPISGHVSLYWYRQALGQGPEFLTYFNYEAQQDKSGLPNDRFSAERPEGSISTLTIQRTEQRDSAMYRCASSHTVYEQYFGPGTRLTVT.

The chain joins TRBV29-1 to TRBJ2-1; 11 bases match TRBD1. V gave up 5 bases and J gave up 7 bases; unmatched junction bases: 7. The germline V gene has CDR1 SQVTM and CDR2 ANQGSEA. This CDR3 has 14 amino acids. The CDR3 region has the DNA TGCAGCGTTCTAGGACAGGGGGCGCGGAATGAGCAGTTCTTC. It is translated as CSVLGQGARNEQFF.

The chain has TRBV2 and TRBJ1-5; 8 bases match TRBD1. The germline CDR1 and CDR2 sequences are SNHLY and FYNNEI. J gave up 1 base and V 4 bases, and 0 bases lay outside the gene matches. This CDR3 has 14 amino acids. The CDR3 sequence is CASSGQGSNQPQHF. CDR3 DNA sequence: TGTGCCAGCAGTGGACAGGGGAGCAATCAGCCCCAGCATTTT. Full variable domain (outside the CDR3, taken from reference TRBV2 and TRBJ1-5): EPEVTQTPSHQVTQMGQEVILRCVPISNHLYFYWYRQILGQKVEFLVSFYNNEISEKSEIFDDQFSVERPDGSNFTLKIRSTKLEDSAMYFCASSGQGSNQPQHFGDGTRLSIL.

This clonotype was seen a few times. V gene TRBV7-9 combines with J gene TRBJ2-3, with D tentatively TRBD1 (7 bases). CDR1 and CDR2 (germline): SEHNR, FQNEAQ (reference sequence). The CDR3 contains 17 residues. The V end lost 1 base, the J end lost 2 bases, and 16 bases lay between the germline ends. The CDR3 region is CASSLDGRQGFTDTQYF. In DNA, the CDR3 is TGTGCCAGCAGCTTAGACGGGAGACAGGGCTTCACAGATACGCAGTATTTT.